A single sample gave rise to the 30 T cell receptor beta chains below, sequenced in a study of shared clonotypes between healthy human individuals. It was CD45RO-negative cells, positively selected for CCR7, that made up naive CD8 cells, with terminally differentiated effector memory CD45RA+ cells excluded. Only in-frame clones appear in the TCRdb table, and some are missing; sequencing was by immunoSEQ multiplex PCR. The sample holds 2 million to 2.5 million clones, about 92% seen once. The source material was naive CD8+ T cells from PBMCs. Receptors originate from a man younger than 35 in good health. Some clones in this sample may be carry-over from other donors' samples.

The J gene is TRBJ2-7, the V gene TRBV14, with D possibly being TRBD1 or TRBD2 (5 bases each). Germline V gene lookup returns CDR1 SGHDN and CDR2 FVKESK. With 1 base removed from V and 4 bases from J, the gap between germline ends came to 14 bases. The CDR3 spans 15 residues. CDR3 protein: CASSQAPGTNYEQYF. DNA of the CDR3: TGTGCCAGCAGCCAAGCCCCCGGGACGAATTACGAGCAGTACTTC.

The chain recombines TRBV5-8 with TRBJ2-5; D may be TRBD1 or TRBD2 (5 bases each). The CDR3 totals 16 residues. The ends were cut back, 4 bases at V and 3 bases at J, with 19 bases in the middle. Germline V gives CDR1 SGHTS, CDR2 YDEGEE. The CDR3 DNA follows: TGTGCCAGCAGCCTGATGACCGGGGCCTTCGAAGAGACCCAGTACTTC. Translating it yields CASSLMTGAFEETQYF.

CDR3 DNA: TGTGCCAGCAGTTCCCCTTGGACGGGGAACACTGAAGCTTTCTTT. Translated: CASSSPWTGNTEAFF. This rearrangement joins TRBV27 to TRBJ1-1; D ambiguous. CDR1 MNHEY and CDR2 SMNVEV come from the germline V gene (reference sequence). The CDR3 length is 15 residues. With 4 bases removed from V and 1 base from J, the gap between germline ends came to 13 bases.

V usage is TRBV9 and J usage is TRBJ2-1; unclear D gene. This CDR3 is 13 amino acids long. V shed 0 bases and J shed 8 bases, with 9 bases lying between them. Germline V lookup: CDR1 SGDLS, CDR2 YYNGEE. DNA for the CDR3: TGTGCCAGCAGCGTAGTGGGTAGGCATGAGCAGTTCTTC. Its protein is CASSVVGRHEQFF.

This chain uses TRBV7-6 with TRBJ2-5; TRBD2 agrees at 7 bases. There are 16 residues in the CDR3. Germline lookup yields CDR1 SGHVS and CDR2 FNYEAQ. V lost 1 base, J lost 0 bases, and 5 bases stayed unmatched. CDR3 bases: TGTGCCAGCAGCTTAGAACTAGCGAGGTACCAAGAGACCCAGTACTTC. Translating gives CASSLELARYQETQYF.

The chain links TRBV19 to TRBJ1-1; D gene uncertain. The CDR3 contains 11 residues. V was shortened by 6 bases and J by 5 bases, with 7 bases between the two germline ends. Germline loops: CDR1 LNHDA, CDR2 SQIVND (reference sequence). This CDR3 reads CASRWVTEAFF. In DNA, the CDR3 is TGTGCCAGTAGGTGGGTTACTGAAGCTTTCTTT.

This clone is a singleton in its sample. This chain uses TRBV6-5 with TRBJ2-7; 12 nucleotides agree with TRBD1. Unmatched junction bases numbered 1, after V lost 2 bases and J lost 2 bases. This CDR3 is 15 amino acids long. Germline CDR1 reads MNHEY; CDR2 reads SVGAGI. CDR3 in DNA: TGTGCCAGCAGTTACGGGACAGGGGGCACCTACGAGCAGTACTTC. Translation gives CASSYGTGGTYEQYF.

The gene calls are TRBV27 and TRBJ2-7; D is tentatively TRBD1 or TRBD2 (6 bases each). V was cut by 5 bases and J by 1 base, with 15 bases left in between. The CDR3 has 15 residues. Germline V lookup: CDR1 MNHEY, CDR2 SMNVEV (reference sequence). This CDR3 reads CASSSRGGPSYEQYF. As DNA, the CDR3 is TGTGCCAGCAGTAGTCGAGGGGGGCCATCCTACGAGCAGTACTTC.

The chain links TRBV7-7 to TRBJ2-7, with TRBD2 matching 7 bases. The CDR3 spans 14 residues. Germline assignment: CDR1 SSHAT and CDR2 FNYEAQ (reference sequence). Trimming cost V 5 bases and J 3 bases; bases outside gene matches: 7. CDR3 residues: CASSPSGRGYEQYF. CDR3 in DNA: TGTGCCAGCAGCCCGAGTGGGAGGGGCTACGAGCAGTACTTC.

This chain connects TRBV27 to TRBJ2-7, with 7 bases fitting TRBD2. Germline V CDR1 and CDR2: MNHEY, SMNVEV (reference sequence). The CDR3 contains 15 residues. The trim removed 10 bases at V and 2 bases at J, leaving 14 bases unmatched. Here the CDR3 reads CATRGVTGGTYEQYF. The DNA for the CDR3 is TGTGCCACTCGAGGGGTCACGGGAGGAACCTACGAGCAGTACTTC.

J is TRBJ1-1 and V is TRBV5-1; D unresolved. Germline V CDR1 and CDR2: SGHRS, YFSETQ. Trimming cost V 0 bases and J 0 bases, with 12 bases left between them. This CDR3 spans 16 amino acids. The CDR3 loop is CASSLALGGMNTEAFF. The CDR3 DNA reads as TGCGCCAGCAGCTTGGCCTTGGGCGGAATGAACACTGAAGCTTTCTTT.

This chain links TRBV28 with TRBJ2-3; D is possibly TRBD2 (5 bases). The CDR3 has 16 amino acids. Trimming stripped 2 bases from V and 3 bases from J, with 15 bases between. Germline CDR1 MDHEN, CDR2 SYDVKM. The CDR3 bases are TGTGCCAGCAGTTTAGAAGTAGCGAGTATTACAGATACGCAGTATTTT. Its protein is CASSLEVASITDTQYF.

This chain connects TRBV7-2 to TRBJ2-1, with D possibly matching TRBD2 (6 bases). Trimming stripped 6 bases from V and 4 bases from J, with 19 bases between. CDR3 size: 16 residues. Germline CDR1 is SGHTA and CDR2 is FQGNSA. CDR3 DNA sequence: TGTGCCAGCAGTCCCCCAGGGAGGAGCGGGTACAATGAGCAGTTCTTC. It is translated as CASSPPGRSGYNEQFF.

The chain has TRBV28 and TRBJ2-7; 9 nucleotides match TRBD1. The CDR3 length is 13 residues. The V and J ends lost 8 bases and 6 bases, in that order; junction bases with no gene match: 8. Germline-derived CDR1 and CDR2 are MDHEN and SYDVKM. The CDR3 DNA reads TGTGCCAGCGGTAGGGACAGGGCGAGCGAGCAGTACTTC. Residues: CASGRDRASEQYF.

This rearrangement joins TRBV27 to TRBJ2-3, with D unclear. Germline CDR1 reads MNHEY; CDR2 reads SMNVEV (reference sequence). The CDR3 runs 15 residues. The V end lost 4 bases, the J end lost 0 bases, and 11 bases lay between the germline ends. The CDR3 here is CASSSTQISTDTQYF. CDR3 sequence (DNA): TGTGCCAGCAGTTCGACACAAATTAGCACAGATACGCAGTATTTT.

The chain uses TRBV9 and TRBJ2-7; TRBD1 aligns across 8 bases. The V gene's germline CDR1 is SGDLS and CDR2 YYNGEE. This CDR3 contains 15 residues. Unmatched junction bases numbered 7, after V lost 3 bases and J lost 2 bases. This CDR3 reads CASSDGTGAAYEQYF. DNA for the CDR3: TGTGCCAGCAGCGACGGGACAGGAGCCGCCTACGAGCAGTACTTC. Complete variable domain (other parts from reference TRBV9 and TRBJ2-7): DSGVTQTPKHLITATGQRVTLRCSPRSGDLSVYWYQQSLDQGLQFLIQYYNGEERAKGNILERFSAQQFPDLHSELNLSSLELGDSALYFCASSDGTGAAYEQYFGPGTRLTVT.

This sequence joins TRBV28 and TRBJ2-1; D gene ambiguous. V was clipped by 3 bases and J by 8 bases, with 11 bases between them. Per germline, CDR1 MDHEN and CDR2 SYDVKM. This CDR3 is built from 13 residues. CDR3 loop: CASSFRGVDEQFF. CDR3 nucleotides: TGTGCCAGCAGTTTTCGTGGTGTCGATGAGCAGTTCTTC.

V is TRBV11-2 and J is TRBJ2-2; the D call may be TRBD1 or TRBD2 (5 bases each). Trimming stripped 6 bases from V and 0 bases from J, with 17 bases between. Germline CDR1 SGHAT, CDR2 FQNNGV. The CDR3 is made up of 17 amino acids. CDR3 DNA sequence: TGTGCCAGCAGATCCCCCCTCGGGGCCGCGAACACCGGGGAGCTGTTTTTT. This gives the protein CASRSPLGAANTGELFF.

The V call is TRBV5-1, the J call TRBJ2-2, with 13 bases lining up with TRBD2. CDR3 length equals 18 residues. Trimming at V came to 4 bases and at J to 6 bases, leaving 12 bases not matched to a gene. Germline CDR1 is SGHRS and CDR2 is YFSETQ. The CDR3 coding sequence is TGCGCCAGCAGCCCCTCAGGACTAGCGGGAGAGTCTCCCGGGGAGCTGTTTTTT. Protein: CASSPSGLAGESPGELFF. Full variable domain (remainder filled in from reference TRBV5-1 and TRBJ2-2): KAGVTQTPRYLIKTRGQQVTLSCSPISGHRSVSWYQQTPGQGLQFLFEYFSETQRNKGNFPGRFSGRQFSNSRSEMNVSTLELGDSALYLCASSPSGLAGESPGELFFGEGSRLTVL.

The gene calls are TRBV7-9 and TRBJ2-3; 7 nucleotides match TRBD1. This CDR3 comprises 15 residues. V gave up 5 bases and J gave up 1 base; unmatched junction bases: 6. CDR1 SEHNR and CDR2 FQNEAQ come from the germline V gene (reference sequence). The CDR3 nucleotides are TGTGCCAGCAGCGGTACTGGGACAGGCACAGATACGCAGTATTTT. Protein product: CASSGTGTGTDTQYF.

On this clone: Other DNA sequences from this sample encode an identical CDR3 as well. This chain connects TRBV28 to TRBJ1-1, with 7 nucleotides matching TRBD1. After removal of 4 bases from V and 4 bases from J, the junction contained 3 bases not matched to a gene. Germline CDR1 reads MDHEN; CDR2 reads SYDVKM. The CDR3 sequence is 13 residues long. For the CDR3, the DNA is TGTGCCAGCAGTTCCCCAGGGGGCACTGAAGCTTTCTTT. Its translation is CASSSPGGTEAFF.

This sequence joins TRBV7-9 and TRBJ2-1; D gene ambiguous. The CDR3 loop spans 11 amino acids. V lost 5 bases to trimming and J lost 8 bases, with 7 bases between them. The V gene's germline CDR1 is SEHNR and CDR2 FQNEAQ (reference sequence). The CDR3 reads CASSQTYEQFF. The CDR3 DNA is TGTGCCAGCAGCCAAACATATGAGCAGTTCTTC.

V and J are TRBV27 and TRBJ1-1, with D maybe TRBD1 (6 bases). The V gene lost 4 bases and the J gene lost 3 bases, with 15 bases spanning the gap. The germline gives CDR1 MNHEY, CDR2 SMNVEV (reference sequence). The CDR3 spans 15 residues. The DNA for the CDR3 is TGTGCCAGCAGTTCCACCCCGGGGGCGCACACTGAAGCTTTCTTT. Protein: CASSSTPGAHTEAFF.

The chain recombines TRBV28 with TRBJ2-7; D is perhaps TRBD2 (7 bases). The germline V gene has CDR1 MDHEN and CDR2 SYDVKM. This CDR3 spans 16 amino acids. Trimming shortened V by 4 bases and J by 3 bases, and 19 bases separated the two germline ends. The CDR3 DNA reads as TGTGCCAGCAGTTGGTTTCTGCGGGGGCCTAACTACGAGCAGTACTTC. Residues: CASSWFLRGPNYEQYF.

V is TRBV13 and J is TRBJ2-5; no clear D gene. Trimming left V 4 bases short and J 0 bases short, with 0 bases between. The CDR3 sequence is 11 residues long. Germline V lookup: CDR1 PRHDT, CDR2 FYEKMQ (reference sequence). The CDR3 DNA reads TGTGCCAGCAGCTACCAAGAGACCCAGTACTTC. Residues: CASSYQETQYF.

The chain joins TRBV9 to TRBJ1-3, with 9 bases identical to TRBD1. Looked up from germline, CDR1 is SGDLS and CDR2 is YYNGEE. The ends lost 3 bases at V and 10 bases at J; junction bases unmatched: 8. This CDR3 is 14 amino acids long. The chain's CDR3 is CASSDRTGAGTIYF. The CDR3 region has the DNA TGTGCCAGCAGCGATCGGACAGGGGCTGGGACCATATATTTT. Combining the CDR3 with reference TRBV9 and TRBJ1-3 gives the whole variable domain DSGVTQTPKHLITATGQRVTLRCSPRSGDLSVYWYQQSLDQGLQFLIQYYNGEERAKGNILERFSAQQFPDLHSELNLSSLELGDSALYFCASSDRTGAGTIYFGEGSWLTVV.

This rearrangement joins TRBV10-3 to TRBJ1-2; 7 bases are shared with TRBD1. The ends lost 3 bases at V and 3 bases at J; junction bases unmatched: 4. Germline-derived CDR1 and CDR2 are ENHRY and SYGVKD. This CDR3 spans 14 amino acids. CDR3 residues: CAISDVDRDYGYTF. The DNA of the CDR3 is TGTGCCATCAGTGACGTAGACAGGGACTATGGCTACACCTTC.

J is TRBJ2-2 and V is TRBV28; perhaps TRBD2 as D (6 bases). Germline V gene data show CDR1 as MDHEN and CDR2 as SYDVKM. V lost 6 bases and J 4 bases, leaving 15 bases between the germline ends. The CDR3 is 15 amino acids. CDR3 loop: CASSLLGLFTGELFF. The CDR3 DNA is TGTGCCAGCAGCCTACTGGGACTTTTCACCGGGGAGCTGTTTTTT.

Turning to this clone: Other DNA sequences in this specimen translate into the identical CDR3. The DNA of the CDR3 is TGTGCCAGCAGCTCAGGGACTAGCGGGTTCTACGAGCAGTACTTC. This encodes CASSSGTSGFYEQYF. The rearrangement joins TRBV11-2 to TRBJ2-7; 12 positions match TRBD2. Germline values: CDR1 SGHAT, CDR2 FQNNGV. With 4 bases clipped from V and 3 bases from J, the junction kept 4 bases outside the gene matches. The CDR3 is 15 amino acids.

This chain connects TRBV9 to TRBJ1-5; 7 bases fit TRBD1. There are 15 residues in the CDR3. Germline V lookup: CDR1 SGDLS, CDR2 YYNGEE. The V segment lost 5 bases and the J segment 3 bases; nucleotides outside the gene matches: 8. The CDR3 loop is CASSGTANINQPQHF. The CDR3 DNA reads TGTGCCAGCAGTGGGACAGCGAATATCAATCAGCCCCAGCATTTT.